This record looks at one TCR beta chain sequence and its context. This CDR3 has 17 residues. V lost 2 bases to trimming and J lost 2 bases, with 19 bases between them. Germline V CDR1 and CDR2: SGHKS, YYEKEE (reference sequence). Sequencing used immunoSEQ multiplex PCR; TCRdb keeps in-frame clones, though not all of them. Among 55,000 to 65,000 clones listed, 75% to 90% were seen once. The data originate from a study of T cell changes during pregnancy in multiple sclerosis. The sequencing used peripheral blood, collected in the first trimester of pregnancy. V gene TRBV5-5 combines with J gene TRBJ2-5; perhaps TRBD1 as D (5 bases). This receptor was identified in a female donor in good health, enrolled as a control in a pregnancy study. The CDR3 here is CASSLPSAGLRQETQYF. CDR3 nucleotides: TGTGCCAGCAGCTTACCCTCGGCAGGGTTACGGCAAGAGACCCAGTACTTC.